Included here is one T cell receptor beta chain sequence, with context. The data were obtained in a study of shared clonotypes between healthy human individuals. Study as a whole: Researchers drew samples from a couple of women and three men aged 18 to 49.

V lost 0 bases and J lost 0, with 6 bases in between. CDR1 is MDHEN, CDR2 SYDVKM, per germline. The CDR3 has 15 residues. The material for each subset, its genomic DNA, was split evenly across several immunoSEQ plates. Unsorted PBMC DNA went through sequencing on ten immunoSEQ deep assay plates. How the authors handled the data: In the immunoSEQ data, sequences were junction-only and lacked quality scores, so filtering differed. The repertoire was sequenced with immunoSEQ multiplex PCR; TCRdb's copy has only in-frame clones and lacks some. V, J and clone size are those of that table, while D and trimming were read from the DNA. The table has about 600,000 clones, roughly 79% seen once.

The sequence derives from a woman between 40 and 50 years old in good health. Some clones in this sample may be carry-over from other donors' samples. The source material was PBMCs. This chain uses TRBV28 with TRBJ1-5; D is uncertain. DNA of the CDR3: TGTGCCAGCAGTTTATGGGCAGATAGCAATCAGCCCCAGCATTTT. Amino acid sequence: CASSLWADSNQPQHF.